This TCR beta chain was documented in a study of T-cell memory formation after mild COVID-19. Across the study: TCR clusters were mostly confined to one donor each.

This CDR3 region has 14 residues. Per germline, CDR1 LGHDT and CDR2 YNNKEL (reference sequence). The ends were cut back, 1 base at V and 1 base at J, with 5 bases in the middle. Via MiXCR, TCRdb re-called the 5' RACE reads, giving one row per CDR3 protein. The sample shows more than 400,000 distinct CDR3 sequences, around a sixth of them seen only once. This clonotype has ten or more counts. The target antigen is unknown. Study-wide points: Among clones peaking at day 37 in the second wave, SARS-CoV-2 specificity remained unconfirmed. CD4+ contracting clones were found mainly in CM and EM, and CD8+ ones in EMRA.

The gene calls are TRBV3-1 and TRBJ1-5, with unresolved D. This receptor was taken from an adult woman who had mild COVID-19 (a few samples of this study predate the infection). Cell type and time point are not known. Input material: PBMCs or a T cell subset sorted from them (not recorded which). The CDR3 DNA sequence: TGTGCCAGCAGCCAAGGACGGAGCAATCAGCCCCAGCATTTT. Its translation is CASSQGRSNQPQHF.